The next 12 T cell receptor beta chains were all read from a single sample in a study of early stage breast cancer tumors (dated by TCRdb to between 2016 and 2019). Receptor libraries were prepared by the immunoSEQ multiplex PCR assay. The clones in this table, taken by TCRdb from immuneACCESS, are in-frame only. Not every clone is retained; where verified, under half of the shortfall comes from an unresolved V gene, and the cause of the rest is unknown. Here the sample has approximately 31,000 clones; around 67% occur a single time. The leading ten clones occupy roughly 9.1% of the sample. Sequencing was done on a sample of breast tumor tissue. These receptors were taken from a person aged 25 to 39 with breast cancer.

This clone was detected a few times. The rearrangement uses TRBV12-5 and TRBJ1-5; the D gene is possibly TRBD1 (6 bases). Germline CDR1 LGHNT, CDR2 FRNRAP. The length of the CDR3 is 15 residues. Trimming left V 9 bases short and J 5 bases short, with 20 bases between. The CDR3 nucleotides are TGTGCTAGCGCCGAGGGGGGGCGAGGCGATCAGCCCCAGCATTTT. Translation: CASAEGGRGDQPQHF.

The rearrangement links TRBV6-1 to TRBJ2-1; D is possibly TRBD2 (6 bases). Germline CDR1 is MNHNS and CDR2 is SASEGT. V lost 2 bases, J lost 7 bases, and 15 bases lay in between. The CDR3 spans 15 residues. The CDR3: CASSERSSVFNEQFF. CDR3 DNA sequence: TGTGCCAGCAGTGAACGGTCTAGCGTTTTTAATGAGCAGTTCTTC.

V usage is TRBV11-2 and J usage is TRBJ2-2, with unresolved D. The CDR3 is 11 amino acids. CDR1 and CDR2 from the germline V gene are SGHAT and FQNNGV. Between the trimmed V and J ends, which lost 7 bases and 6 bases, there was a span of 6 bases. CDR3 bases: TGTGCCAGCACCTACGCCGGGGAGCTGTTTTTT. It translates to CASTYAGELFF.

V is TRBV2 and J is TRBJ1-2, with D uncertain. Trimming cost V 5 bases and J 9 bases, with 13 bases left between them. The V gene's germline CDR1 is SNHLY and CDR2 FYNNEI. The CDR3 loop spans 12 amino acids. The CDR3 loop is CASSRTLGSYTF. In nucleotides, the CDR3 is TGTGCCAGCAGTAGGACCCTTGGGAGCTACACCTTC.

This sequence joins TRBV27 and TRBJ2-7, with 8 bases fitting TRBD2. V lost 2 bases and J lost 2; bases outside the gene matches: 11. From germline, CDR1 is MNHEY and CDR2 SMNVEV (reference sequence). The CDR3 runs to 17 residues. In nucleotides, the CDR3 is TGTGCCAGCAGTTTAGGGGCCCATGCGGGAGGTCCCTACGAGCAGTACTTC. It specifies CASSLGAHAGGPYEQYF.

This clone occurred once. This chain links TRBV21-1 with TRBJ2-7. TRBV21-1 is marked as a pseudogene. This CDR3 region has 14 residues. The CDR3 protein is CASSKVNAPYEQYF. CDR3 DNA sequence: TGTGCCAGCAGCAAAGTCAACGCCCCCTACGAGCAGTACTTC.

In its sample, this clone was seen a few times. The chain recombines TRBV11-2 with TRBJ2-2; D unresolved. Deletions cut 3 bases from V and 11 bases from J, with 7 bases between. Per the germline V gene, CDR1 is SGHAT and CDR2 is FQNNGV. This CDR3 spans 11 amino acids. CDR3 residues: CASSFRPELFF. CDR3 bases: TGTGCCAGCAGCTTTAGACCTGAGCTGTTTTTT.

This clone was counted a few times. The rearrangement uses TRBV7-3 and TRBJ2-1; D might be TRBD1 or TRBD2, each matching 5 bases. From germline, CDR1 is SGHTA and CDR2 FQGTGA. V dropped 5 bases and J dropped 5 bases, with 13 bases sitting between them. The CDR3 consists of 14 residues. CDR3 DNA sequence: TGTGCCAGCAGCCCCGGGACCGTCAACAATGAGCAGTTCTTC. Encoded protein: CASSPGTVNNEQFF. The full variable domain, in which reference TRBV7-3 and TRBJ2-1 provide the parts outside the CDR3, is GAGVSQTPSNKVTEKGKYVELRCDPISGHTALYWYRQSLGQGPEFLIYFQGTGAADDSGLPNDRFFAVRPEGSVSTLKIQRTERGDSAVYLCASSPGTVNNEQFFGPGTRLTVL.

This sequence joins TRBV19 and TRBJ2-3; D is uncertain. The V end lost 7 bases, the J end lost 2 bases, and 13 bases lay between the germline ends. CDR3 length: 14 amino acids. Looked up from germline, CDR1 is LNHDA and CDR2 is SQIVND (reference sequence). As DNA, the CDR3 is TGTGCCAGTACCCAATCCGGGTCCACAGATACGCAGTATTTT. Encoded protein: CASTQSGSTDTQYF. Based on the CDR3 plus reference TRBV19 and TRBJ2-3, the full variable domain is DGGITQSPKYLFRKEGQNVTLSCEQNLNHDAMYWYRQDPGQGLRLIYYSQIVNDFQKGDIAEGYSVSREKKESFPLTVTSAQKNPTAFYLCASTQSGSTDTQYFGPGTRLTVL.

This chain links TRBV30 with TRBJ2-7; 12 positions match TRBD2. Germline-derived CDR1 and CDR2 are GTSNPN and SVGIG (reference sequence). Trimming cost V 5 bases and J 6 bases; bases outside gene matches: 8. CDR3 length: 14 residues. In DNA form, the CDR3 reads TGTGCCTGGGGTTCTAGCGGGAGGGGTCTCGAGCAGTACTTC. Encoded protein: CAWGSSGRGLEQYF.

The chain links TRBV7-2 to TRBJ1-6; the D is unclear. Germline CDR1 SGHTA, CDR2 FQGNSA. Deletions cut 7 bases from V and 8 bases from J, with 12 bases between. The CDR3 covers 13 residues. Here the CDR3 reads CASTWVADSPLHF. The DNA of the CDR3 is TGTGCCAGCACCTGGGTTGCGGATTCACCCCTCCACTTT.

This chain links TRBV7-2 with TRBJ2-1, with 9 bases identical to TRBD2. J was trimmed by 8 bases and V by 2 bases; bases with no gene match: 10. The CDR3 has 16 amino acids. Germline loops: CDR1 SGHTA, CDR2 FQGNSA. CDR3 residues: CASSLRGRIAGDEQFF. The CDR3 bases are TGTGCCAGCAGCTTAAGAGGGAGAATAGCGGGAGATGAGCAGTTCTTC.